The 27 T cell receptor beta chains below were found in one sample sequenced in a study of T cells in Graves' hyperthyroidism and ophthalmopathy (dated by TCRdb to the late 2010s). Library prep was done by multiplex PCR. The sequencer was an Illumina HiSeq 2000. TCR beta CDR3 regions were amplified from RNA transcripts. A first-round RT-PCR of the TCR CDR3 used the HTBI primer set with the Qiagen OneStep RT-PCR kit. Using fastp at Q25 and MiXCR, TCRdb reprocessed the public reads and kept productive beta chains. CDR3 protein sequences are deduplicated, and each keeps its most common genes and DNA. This sample is represented by 200,000 to 300,000 distinct CDR3 sequences; about 15% of them were singletons. Of the sample, 28% is held by the ten largest clones. The sample taken for sequencing was blood. The receptors stem from a woman aged 18 to 35 with Graves' ophthalmopathy.

About this clonotype: With a much larger clone just one base away, this may be a read error. The rearrangement uses TRBV28 and TRBJ2-1, with D perhaps TRBD2 (7 bases). V was clipped by 4 bases and J by 3 bases, with 13 bases between them. Germline-derived CDR1 and CDR2 are MDHEN and SYDVKM. This CDR3 spans 15 amino acids. Here the CDR3 DNA reads TGTGCCAGCAGTTCTAGGGGGGGATTCTACAATGAGCAGTTCTTC. Translating gives CASSSRGGFYNEQFF.

This chain uses TRBV11-2 with TRBJ2-2; TRBD2 matches at 13 bases. The CDR3 spans 16 residues. Germline V CDR1 and CDR2: SGHAT, FQNNGV. V was pared by 5 bases and J by 5 bases, with 5 bases of the junction left unmatched. The CDR3 DNA reads as TGTGCCAGCAGCGCTCGGACTAGCGGGGGAACCGGGGAGCTGTTTTTT. Protein sequence: CASSARTSGGTGELFF.

This clonotype was seen many times. The V gene is TRBV20-1, the J gene TRBJ2-7; TRBD1 might be the D (6 bases). The length of the CDR3 is 14 residues. V was cut by 3 bases and J by 2 bases, with 14 bases left in between. CDR1 is DFQATT, CDR2 SNEGSKA, per germline (reference sequence). The CDR3 spells CSASGRTDAYEQYF. The CDR3 bases are TGCAGTGCTAGTGGAAGGACAGACGCCTACGAGCAGTACTTC.

The J gene is TRBJ1-2, the V gene TRBV9; D is unresolved. CDR1 and CDR2 from the germline V gene are SGDLS and YYNGEE. Between the trimmed V and J ends, which lost 4 bases and 0 bases, there was a span of 4 bases. CDR3 length: 12 amino acids. CDR3 sequence reads: CASSRSNYGYTF. CDR3 in DNA: TGTGCCAGCAGCCGATCTAACTATGGCTACACCTTC.

This clonotype was seen at least ten times. The chain is built from TRBV20-1 and TRBJ2-7, with TRBD2 matching 10 bases. The germline V gene encodes CDR1 DFQATT and CDR2 SNEGSKA (reference sequence). With V trimmed by 0 bases and J by 2 bases, 19 bases remained unmatched. The CDR3 consists of 20 residues. The CDR3, as DNA: TGCAGTGCTAGAGATCTTTGGGCTAGCGGGAGTACGAAGAATGCCTACGAGCAGTACTTC. It translates to CSARDLWASGSTKNAYEQYF.

This clonotype was recorded at least ten times. Written as DNA, the CDR3 is TGCGCCAGCAGCTTGACAGGGCCTGGAAACACCATATATTTT. It codes for CASSLTGPGNTIYF. The chain is built from TRBV5-1 and TRBJ1-3; D may be TRBD1 (6 bases). This CDR3 spans 14 amino acids. Germline V gives CDR1 SGHRS, CDR2 YFSETQ. The V and J ends lost 1 base and 2 bases respectively, with 7 bases between them.

There are many counts of this clonotype. The chain employs TRBV20-1 and TRBJ1-1, with D possibly being TRBD1 (6 bases). The CDR3 consists of 15 residues. The V gene's germline CDR1 is DFQATT and CDR2 SNEGSKA (reference sequence). V lost 2 bases, J lost 2 bases, and 15 bases lay in between. Here the CDR3 DNA reads TGCAGTGCTAGAAACAGGGCTACTCCTAACACTGAAGCTTTCTTT. This sequence encodes CSARNRATPNTEAFF.

This clonotype was seen at least ten times. This chain links TRBV15 with TRBJ2-1; D possibly uses TRBD1 or TRBD2 (7 bases each). The CDR3 is 16 amino acids. The germline V and J ends were trimmed by 1 base and 7 bases, with 17 bases remaining between them. Germline V CDR1 and CDR2: LNHNV, YYDKDF (reference sequence). This chain's CDR3 is CATSRGTGEGGNEQFF. CDR3 sequence (DNA): TGTGCCACCAGCAGAGGAACAGGGGAGGGTGGGAATGAGCAGTTCTTC.

At least ten counts were recorded for this clonotype. The chain is built from TRBV2 and TRBJ1-5; 7 bases align to TRBD1. This CDR3 comprises 13 residues. Losses at the gene ends were 8 bases for V and 3 bases for J; bases not matched to a gene: 4. Germline V gene lookup returns CDR1 SNHLY and CDR2 FYNNEI. CDR3 sequence: CASAGTDNQPQHF. The DNA for the CDR3 is TGTGCCAGCGCAGGGACAGACAATCAGCCCCAGCATTTT. Full variable domain (missing parts from reference TRBV2 and TRBJ1-5): EPEVTQTPSHQVTQMGQEVILRCVPISNHLYFYWYRQILGQKVEFLVSFYNNEISEKSEIFDDQFSVERPDGSNFTLKIRSTKLEDSAMYFCASAGTDNQPQHFGDGTRLSIL.

This clonotype was seen ten or more times. This rearrangement joins TRBV19 to TRBJ1-5; TRBD1 aligns across 8 bases. The trim removed 7 bases at V and 6 bases at J, leaving 8 bases unmatched. In germline, CDR1 is LNHDA, CDR2 SQIVND (reference sequence). This CDR3 spans 14 amino acids. The CDR3 protein is CASKDREWGQPQHF. CDR3 nucleotides: TGTGCCAGTAAGGACAGGGAATGGGGTCAGCCCCAGCATTTT.

This clonotype was seen ten or more times. A much larger clone is a single base away; this may be a read error. The J gene is TRBJ2-7, the V gene TRBV7-8; 11 bases map to TRBD2. The length of the CDR3 is 15 residues. CDR1 is SGHVS and CDR2 is FQNEAQ in the germline V gene. V shed 5 bases, J shed 4 bases, and the junction held 7 bases outside the gene matches. The CDR3 DNA sequence: TGTGCCAGCAGCAACCCCGGGACTAGCGGTTACGAGCAGTACTTC. Its protein product is CASSNPGTSGYEQYF.

The chain uses TRBV28 and TRBJ1-2, with D perhaps matching TRBD1 (5 bases). The V gene's germline CDR1 is MDHEN and CDR2 SYDVKM. Trimming removed 7 bases at V and 1 base at J, with 16 bases between. The CDR3 loop spans 15 amino acids. The CDR3 is CASTLGGSVNYGYTF. The CDR3 DNA is TGTGCCAGCACGCTGGGGGGGTCGGTTAACTATGGCTACACCTTC.

This clonotype was counted ten times or more. The chain employs TRBV5-1 and TRBJ1-2; 7 bases line up with TRBD1. CDR1 is SGHRS and CDR2 is YFSETQ in the germline V gene. This CDR3 spans 17 amino acids. V trimming: 4 bases; J trimming: 1 base; junction bases outside the gene matches: 13. CDR3 DNA: TGCGCCAGCAGCACCCGACAGGGATCTGGTTTTAACTATGGCTACACCTTC. Translating it yields CASSTRQGSGFNYGYTF. Full variable domain (remainder filled in from reference TRBV5-1 and TRBJ1-2): KAGVTQTPRYLIKTRGQQVTLSCSPISGHRSVSWYQQTPGQGLQFLFEYFSETQRNKGNFPGRFSGRQFSNSRSEMNVSTLELGDSALYLCASSTRQGSGFNYGYTFGSGTRLTVV.

A few counts support this clonotype. This rearrangement joins TRBV27 to TRBJ2-3; 8 nucleotides agree with TRBD1. Germline V gene data show CDR1 as MNHEY and CDR2 as SMNVEV (reference sequence). The J segment lost 4 bases and the V segment lost 4 bases, leaving 7 bases of the junction unmatched. This CDR3 spans 15 amino acids. CDR3 coding DNA: TGTGCCAGCAGTTCACAGGACAGGGCCCCAGATACGCAGTATTTT. Translating it yields CASSSQDRAPDTQYF.

This clonotype has at least ten counts. This rearrangement joins TRBV12-3 or TRBV12-4 to TRBJ2-7, with 9 bases that match TRBD1. The CDR3 sequence is 15 residues long. After removal of 6 bases from V and 4 bases from J, the junction contained 10 bases not matched to a gene. CDR3 sequence reads: CASSPGQGPGYEQYF. CDR3 coding DNA: TGTGCCAGCAGCCCCGGACAGGGGCCGGGGTACGAGCAGTACTTC.

This clonotype is large in the sample. This chain joins TRBV27 and TRBJ2-2, with a weak D call TRBD1 (6 bases). Trimming pared 3 bases from V and 0 bases from J, leaving 17 bases between. Germline V gene data show CDR1 as MNHEY and CDR2 as SMNVEV (reference sequence). This CDR3 is built from 18 residues. CDR3 sequence: CASSFVYHRDANTGELFF. DNA of the CDR3: TGTGCCAGCAGTTTCGTTTACCACAGGGACGCGAACACCGGGGAGCTGTTTTTT.

This chain uses TRBV2 with TRBJ2-7; no clear D gene. The DNA end lines up better with TRBJ2-1; the J call may be wrong. In germline, CDR1 is SNHLY, CDR2 FYNNEI. This CDR3 contains 11 residues. In DNA form, the CDR3 reads TGTGCCACTGAATTGGTGTACGAGCAGTTCTTC. Its protein product is CATELVYEQFF.

This clonotype was detected many times. The rearrangement links TRBV6-1 to TRBJ1-2, with 8 bases that match TRBD1. V trimming: 2 bases; J trimming: 4 bases; junction bases outside the gene matches: 6. Germline V gene sequence: CDR1 MNHNS, CDR2 SASEGT. The CDR3 is made up of 15 amino acids. The CDR3 protein is CASSEWQGARYGYTF. As DNA, the CDR3 is TGTGCCAGCAGTGAATGGCAGGGGGCACGCTATGGCTACACCTTC.

V is TRBV6-1 and J is TRBJ2-1; D may be TRBD1 (5 bases). Germline lookup yields CDR1 MNHNS and CDR2 SASEGT. CDR3 length: 17 residues. V dropped 6 bases and J dropped 2 bases, with 20 bases sitting between them. CDR3 DNA sequence: TGTGCCAGCAGCTCTCTAAGGGGTGGGGTACCCTACAATGAGCAGTTCTTC. Amino acid sequence: CASSSLRGGVPYNEQFF.

On this clonotype: This may stem from a read error, because a much larger clone lies one nucleotide away. The V and J genes are TRBV28 and TRBJ2-1; TRBD2 aligns across 12 bases. Germline values: CDR1 MDHEN, CDR2 SYDVKM. The CDR3 consists of 15 residues. CDR3 region: CASSLLGLAGNEQLF. The CDR3 DNA is TGTGCCAGCAGTTTGTTGGGACTAGCGGGTAATGAGCAGCTCTTC.

This clonotype was found many times. The chain employs TRBV5-1 and TRBJ2-1, with TRBD2 matching over 12 bases. CDR3 length: 16 residues. Per germline, CDR1 SGHRS and CDR2 YFSETQ. Losses at the gene ends were 3 bases for V and 7 bases for J; bases not matched to a gene: 8. The CDR3 spells CASSSGLAGPVNEQFF. The CDR3 coding sequence is TGCGCCAGCAGCTCCGGACTAGCGGGGCCGGTGAATGAGCAGTTCTTC.

Many counts were recorded for this clonotype. This chain connects TRBV9 to TRBJ2-1; D is possibly TRBD1 (6 bases). Trimming removed 0 bases from V and 8 bases from J, with 15 bases in between. Germline loops: CDR1 SGDLS, CDR2 YYNGEE. The CDR3 contains 15 residues. DNA for the CDR3: TGTGCCAGCAGCGTAGCGAGGGGGTTTGGCGATGAGCAGTTCTTC. It yields the protein CASSVARGFGDEQFF.

This clonotype was observed many times. V and J are TRBV30 and TRBJ2-5; weak D call: TRBD1 (7 bases). This CDR3 is 12 amino acids long. The germline V and J ends were trimmed by 3 bases and 5 bases, with 10 bases remaining between them. CDR1 GTSNPN and CDR2 SVGIG come from the germline V gene (reference sequence). DNA for the CDR3: TGTGCCTGGAGGACAGGGAGGGAGACCCAGTACTTC. Amino acids: CAWRTGRETQYF.

This clonotype has at least ten counts. V is TRBV7-6 and J is TRBJ2-5; 8 bases map to TRBD1. The CDR3 spans 14 residues. The V gene's germline CDR1 is SGHVS and CDR2 FNYEAQ. Losses at the gene ends were 4 bases for V and 5 bases for J; bases not matched to a gene: 6. The CDR3 nucleotides are TGTGCCAGCAGCTCCCCCGACAGGGGCGAGACCCAGTACTTC. Its protein product is CASSSPDRGETQYF.

This chain connects TRBV19 to TRBJ1-5, with no clear D. CDR1 is LNHDA, CDR2 SQIVND, per germline (reference sequence). Trimming stripped 8 bases from V and 3 bases from J, with 11 bases between. The CDR3 runs to 13 residues. This CDR3 is CASGGVYNQPQHF. DNA for the CDR3: TGTGCCAGTGGCGGGGTCTACAATCAGCCCCAGCATTTT.

This clonotype was seen a few times. A much larger clone differs by one base, so this may be a read error. This rearrangement joins TRBV13 to TRBJ2-7, with TRBD2 matching over 7 bases. There are 14 residues in the CDR3. CDR1 is PRHDT, CDR2 FYEKMQ, per germline (reference sequence). The DNA of the CDR3 is TGTGCCGGCAGTCGAACCGGGACTACCTACGAGCAGTACTTC. This translates into CAGSRTGTTYEQYF.

This clonotype has more than one count but fewer than ten. The V and J genes are TRBV5-4 and TRBJ2-1; TRBD2 is a possible D gene (6 bases). Germline CDR1 SGHNT, CDR2 YYREEE (reference sequence). CDR3 length equals 16 residues. V was trimmed by 0 bases and J by 3 bases, leaving 13 bases between them. This CDR3 reads CASSLDGSPVYNEQFF. CDR3 sequence (DNA): TGTGCCAGCAGCTTGGACGGGAGCCCGGTCTACAATGAGCAGTTCTTC.